A selection of T cell receptor beta chains follows, all from one sample in a study of PD-1 blockade in classical Hodgkin lymphoma. Only in-frame clones appear in the TCRdb table, and some are missing; sequencing was by immunoSEQ multiplex PCR. The data contain tens of thousands of clones, 65% to 80% of them seen just once; the ten biggest clones take up approximately 20%. Sequencing used peripheral blood mononuclear cells (PBMCs), obtained at baseline. The receptors stem from a human donor with classical Hodgkin lymphoma. Each CDR3 is given with its conserved first and last residue. A clone size is listed for some rows: how often the clone was seen (once, few, many), or a class if it is expanded.

v_gene: TRBV7-2; abundance: once; j_gene: TRBJ2-3; CDR3aa: CASSPRAGGGTDTQYF
v_gene: TRBV5-4; abundance: NA; j_gene: TRBJ1-1; CDR3aa: CASSFPGYGNTEAFF
v_gene: TRBV19; abundance: few; j_gene: TRBJ2-3; CDR3aa: CASSINLYSSTDTQYF
v_gene: TRBV19; abundance: few; j_gene: TRBJ1-4; CDR3aa: CASSTSGQTPATNEKLFF
v_gene: TRBV6-5; abundance: once; j_gene: TRBJ1-2; CDR3aa: CASRPRGFNYGYTF
v_gene: TRBV7-3; abundance: NA; j_gene: TRBJ2-6; CDR3aa: CASSPRSSGANVLTF
v_gene: TRBV25-1; abundance: NA; j_gene: TRBJ2-1; CDR3aa: CASSRAYNEQFF
v_gene: TRBV7-3; abundance: many; j_gene: TRBJ2-2; CDR3aa: CASSISGNTGELFF
v_gene: TRBV7-2; abundance: few; j_gene: TRBJ2-1; CDR3aa: CASSLTGPYNEQFF
v_gene: TRBV6-5; abundance: NA; j_gene: TRBJ1-1; CDR3aa: CASSAQGEAFF
v_gene: TRBV6-4; abundance: NA; j_gene: TRBJ2-5; CDR3aa: CASSLNRGETQYF
v_gene: TRBV6-5; abundance: NA; j_gene: TRBJ1-3; CDR3aa: CASSYIGVFSGNTIYF
v_gene: TRBV27; abundance: NA; j_gene: TRBJ1-2; CDR3aa: CASRQGGRYGYTF
v_gene: TRBV27; abundance: NA; j_gene: TRBJ2-7; CDR3aa: CASSYTSQGSNEQYF
v_gene: TRBV18; abundance: NA; j_gene: TRBJ1-5; CDR3aa: CASSSGGYNQPQHF
v_gene: TRBV6-6; abundance: NA; j_gene: TRBJ2-3; CDR3aa: CASSYSVNTQYF
v_gene: TRBV6-6; abundance: NA; j_gene: TRBJ2-7; CDR3aa: CASSYRGKGEQYF
v_gene: TRBV7-8; abundance: NA; j_gene: TRBJ2-3; CDR3aa: CASSPGPTDTQYF
v_gene: TRBV5-1; abundance: medium-sized; j_gene: TRBJ2-2; CDR3aa: CASSLTSGRTGELFF
v_gene: TRBV29-1; abundance: once; j_gene: TRBJ1-6; CDR3aa: CSVRGDFNSPLHF
v_gene: TRBV9; abundance: NA; j_gene: TRBJ1-1; CDR3aa: CASSEDGEGGRGAFF
v_gene: TRBV6-1; abundance: NA; j_gene: TRBJ1-4; CDR3aa: CASIMREGANEKLFF
v_gene: TRBV9; abundance: NA; j_gene: TRBJ2-2; CDR3aa: CASSLWTPAGELFF
v_gene: TRBV27; abundance: NA; j_gene: TRBJ2-2; CDR3aa: CASSLKGQRFAGELFF
v_gene: TRBV7-9; abundance: once; j_gene: TRBJ2-3; CDR3aa: CASSLESRGYF
v_gene: TRBV13; abundance: NA; j_gene: TRBJ1-2; CDR3aa: CASSLDELGKVYTF
v_gene: TRBV23-1; abundance: NA; j_gene: TRBJ1-2; CDR3aa: CASSQSMVINYGYTF
v_gene: TRBV13; abundance: NA; j_gene: TRBJ2-5; CDR3aa: CASSTYRGLRETQYF
v_gene: TRBV6-5; abundance: NA; j_gene: TRBJ1-2; CDR3aa: CASSYSAVQAYGYTF
v_gene: TRBV18; abundance: NA; j_gene: TRBJ1-4; CDR3aa: CASSPPTTLGGELFF
v_gene: TRBV2; abundance: NA; j_gene: TRBJ2-6; CDR3aa: CASSPGTGSSGANVLTF
v_gene: TRBV7-2; abundance: few; j_gene: TRBJ1-6; CDR3aa: CASRRDGINSPLHF
v_gene: TRBV4-3; abundance: NA; j_gene: TRBJ2-7; CDR3aa: CASSHTTGSHEQYF
v_gene: TRBV27; abundance: NA; j_gene: TRBJ1-2; CDR3aa: CASSTRGRRDGYTF
v_gene: TRBV7-2; abundance: NA; j_gene: TRBJ1-3; CDR3aa: CASSPTQDPGNTIYF
v_gene: TRBV7-9; abundance: NA; j_gene: TRBJ2-6; CDR3aa: CASSLRPGANVLTF
v_gene: TRBV7-2; abundance: NA; j_gene: TRBJ2-5; CDR3aa: CASSPVARGKETQYF
v_gene: TRBV5-1; abundance: few; j_gene: TRBJ2-7; CDR3aa: CASSVNTGMGEQYF
v_gene: TRBV28; abundance: NA; j_gene: TRBJ1-2; CDR3aa: CASSSPGTEINYGYTF
v_gene: TRBV5-1; abundance: NA; j_gene: TRBJ1-1; CDR3aa: CASSRGRENTEAFF
v_gene: TRBV7-2; abundance: NA; j_gene: TRBJ2-3; CDR3aa: CASSLSFSSTDTQYF